This TCR beta chain was documented in a study of OX40 agonist ivuxolimab in advanced cancers. Study-wide context: Partial responses were observed in three patients, of whom one had hepatocellular carcinoma and two had cutaneous melanoma. Notes on the study in general: Clonal expansion from baseline to week 6 occurred in both CD4+ and CD8+ T cells. Expanded clones were, on average, more numerous among CD8+ T cells than CD4+.

CDR1 is SEHNR, CDR2 FQNEAQ, per germline (reference sequence). The CDR3 has 16 residues. Trimming took 3 bases from V and 4 from J, leaving 18 bases between them. As regards this clone: Its matching antigen is unknown.

Sequencing was performed with immunoSEQ multiplex PCR; in TCRdb, only in-frame clones are kept and a portion is missing. The sample consists of about 82,000 clones, about 82% of them appearing once. This specimen consisted of CD4+ or CD8+ T cells sorted from blood, obtained in a trial of the OX40 agonist ivuxolimab. The chain uses TRBV7-9 and TRBJ2-5; the D gene is possibly TRBD2 (5 bases). The clonotype comes from an adult with an advanced solid tumor such as melanoma, head and neck, liver or kidney cancer. The DNA of the CDR3 is TGTGCCAGCAGCTTCCGACTCGGACGGGGTGGAGAGACCCAGTACTTC. Protein product: CASSFRLGRGGETQYF.